The clone carrying this T cell receptor beta chain has just one count. Its matching antigen is unknown. Researchers ran the PCR with 60 Vbeta and 13 Jbeta primers. Authors' processing steps: As a later analysis found, there were approximately 80 million unique TCR beta chains, of which some 10 million were shared. The method was immunoSEQ multiplex PCR; TCRdb's version includes in-frame clones alone and lacks a portion of them. V and J calls and clone size are given by that table; D and trimming were obtained from the DNA. The sample includes hundreds of thousands of clones, about 81% seen only once; the top ten take around 6%. Trimming removed 1 base at V and 3 bases at J, with 6 bases between. CDR1 is MNHNS, CDR2 SASEGT, per germline. CDR3 length: 13 residues. These data come from a study of cytomegalovirus exposure and HLA in healthy donors. Study-wide results and caveats: As a later analysis showed, several of the most significant clusters appeared to be linked to common viral pathogens.

These donors counted as nominally healthy when sampled, but unrecorded immune exposures were likely. The J gene is TRBJ1-1, the V gene TRBV6-1, with D unclear. The TCR comes from a middle-aged man in good health and CMV-seropositive. The sequenced sample was PBMCs. The CDR3 spells CASSEDRDTEAFF. In DNA form, the CDR3 reads TGTGCCAGCAGTGAAGACAGAGACACTGAAGCTTTCTTT.